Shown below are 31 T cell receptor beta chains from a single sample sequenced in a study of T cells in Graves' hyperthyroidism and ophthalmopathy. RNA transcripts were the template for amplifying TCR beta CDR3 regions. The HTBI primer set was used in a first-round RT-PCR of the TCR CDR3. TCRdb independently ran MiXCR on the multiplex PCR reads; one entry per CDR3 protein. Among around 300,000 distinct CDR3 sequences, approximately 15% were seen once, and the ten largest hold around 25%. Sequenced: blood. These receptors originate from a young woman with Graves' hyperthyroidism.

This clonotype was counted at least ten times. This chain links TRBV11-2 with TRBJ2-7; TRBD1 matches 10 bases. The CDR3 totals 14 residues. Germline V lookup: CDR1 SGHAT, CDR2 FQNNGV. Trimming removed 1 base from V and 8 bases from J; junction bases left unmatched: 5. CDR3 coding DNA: TGTGCCAGCAGCTTAGCAGAGGACAGGGGGAAGCAGTACTTC. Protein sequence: CASSLAEDRGKQYF.

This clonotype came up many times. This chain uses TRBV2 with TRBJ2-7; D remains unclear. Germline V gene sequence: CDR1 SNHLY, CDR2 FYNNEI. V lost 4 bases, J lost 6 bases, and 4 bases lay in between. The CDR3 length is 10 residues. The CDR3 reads CASSGSEQYF. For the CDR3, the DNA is TGTGCCAGCAGTGGATCCGAGCAGTACTTC.

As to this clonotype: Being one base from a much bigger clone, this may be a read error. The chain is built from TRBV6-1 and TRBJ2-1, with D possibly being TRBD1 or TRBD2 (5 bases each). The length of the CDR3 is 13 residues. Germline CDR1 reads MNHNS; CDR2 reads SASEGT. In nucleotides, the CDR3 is TGTACCAGCAGTGAAGTATTTGGGGGTGAGCAGTTCTTC. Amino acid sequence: CTSSEVFGGEQFF.

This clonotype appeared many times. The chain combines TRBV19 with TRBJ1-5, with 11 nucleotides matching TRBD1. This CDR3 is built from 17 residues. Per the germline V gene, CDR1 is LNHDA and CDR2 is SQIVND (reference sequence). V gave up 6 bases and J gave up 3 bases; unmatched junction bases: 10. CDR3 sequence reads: CASSPEAGQGVNQPQHF. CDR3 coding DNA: TGTGCCAGTAGCCCCGAAGCGGGACAGGGGGTCAATCAGCCCCAGCATTTT.

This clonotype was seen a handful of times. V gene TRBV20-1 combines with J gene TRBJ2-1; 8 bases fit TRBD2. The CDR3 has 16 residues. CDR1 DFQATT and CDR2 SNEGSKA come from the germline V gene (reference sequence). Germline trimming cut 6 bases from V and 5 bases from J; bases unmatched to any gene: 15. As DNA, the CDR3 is TGCAGTGCGCAAACCACTAGCGGAGTTAGTCACAATGAGCAGTTCTTC. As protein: CSAQTTSGVSHNEQFF.

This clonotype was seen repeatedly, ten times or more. The CDR3 spells CASSLASGSPSPREQYF. Here the CDR3 DNA reads TGTGCCAGCAGCTTAGCTAGCGGGAGCCCTAGTCCCCGCGAGCAGTACTTC. The rearrangement uses TRBV7-9 and TRBJ2-7; 9 bases are a match to TRBD2. Germline CDR1 SEHNR, CDR2 FQNEAQ (reference sequence). This CDR3 has 17 amino acids. V was clipped by 0 bases and J by 6 bases; unmatched bases: 12. Combining the CDR3 with reference TRBV7-9 and TRBJ2-7 gives the whole variable domain DTGVSQNPRHKITKRGQNVTFRCDPISEHNRLYWYRQTLGQGPEFLTYFQNEAQLEKSRLLSDRFSAERPKGSFSTLEIQRTEQGDSAMYLCASSLASGSPSPREQYFGPGTRLTVT.

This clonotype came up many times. CDR3 bases: TGTGCCAGCAGTGCCAGCCTGATAGGAGGAAGAACTAGCACAGATACGCAGTATTTT. Translated, it gives CASSASLIGGRTSTDTQYF. The gene calls are TRBV2 and TRBJ2-3; perhaps TRBD2 as D (5 bases). There are 19 residues in the CDR3. Between the trimmed V and J ends, which lost 4 bases and 0 bases, there was a span of 23 bases. Per germline, CDR1 SNHLY and CDR2 FYNNEI.

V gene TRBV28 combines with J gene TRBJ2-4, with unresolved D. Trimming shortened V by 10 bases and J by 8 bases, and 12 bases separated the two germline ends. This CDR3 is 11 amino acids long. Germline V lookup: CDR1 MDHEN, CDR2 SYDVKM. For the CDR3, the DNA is TGTGCCATCGGATCCTGGGACATTCAGTACTTC. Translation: CAIGSWDIQYF.

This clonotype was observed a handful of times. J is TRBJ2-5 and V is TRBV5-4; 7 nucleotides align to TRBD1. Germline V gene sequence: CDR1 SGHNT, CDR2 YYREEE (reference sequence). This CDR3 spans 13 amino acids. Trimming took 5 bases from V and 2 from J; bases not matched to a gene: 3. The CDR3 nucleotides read TGTGCCAGCAGAACAGGGGAACAAGAGACCCAGTACTTC. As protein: CASRTGEQETQYF.

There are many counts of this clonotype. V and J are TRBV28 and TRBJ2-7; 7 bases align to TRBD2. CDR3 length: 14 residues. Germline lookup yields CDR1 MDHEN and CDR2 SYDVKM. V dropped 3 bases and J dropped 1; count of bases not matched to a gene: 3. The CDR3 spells CASSFGRESYEQYF. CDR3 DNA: TGTGCCAGCAGTTTCGGGCGGGAGTCCTACGAGCAGTACTTC. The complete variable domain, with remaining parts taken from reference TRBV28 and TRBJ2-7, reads DVKVTQSSRYLVKRTGEKVFLECVQDMDHENMFWYRQDPGLGLRLIYFSYDVKMKEKGDIPEGYSVSREKKERFSLILESASTNQTSMYLCASSFGRESYEQYFGPGTRLTVT.

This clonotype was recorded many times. Here the CDR3 reads CSAGATSGRGNNEQFF. The CDR3 DNA reads TGCAGTGCCGGGGCCACTAGCGGGAGGGGAAACAATGAGCAGTTCTTC. The chain recombines TRBV20-1 with TRBJ2-1; the match to TRBD2 covers 13 bases. Germline lookup yields CDR1 DFQATT and CDR2 SNEGSKA (reference sequence). V was pared by 6 bases and J by 5 bases, with 10 bases of the junction left unmatched. This CDR3 is 16 amino acids long.

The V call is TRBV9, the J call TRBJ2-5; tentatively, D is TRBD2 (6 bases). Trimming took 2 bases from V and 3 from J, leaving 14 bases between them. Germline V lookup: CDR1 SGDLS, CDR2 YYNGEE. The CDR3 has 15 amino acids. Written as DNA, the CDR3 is TGTGCCAGCAGCGTCTCATCCGGGGGTAAAGAGACCCAGTACTTC. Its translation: CASSVSSGGKETQYF.

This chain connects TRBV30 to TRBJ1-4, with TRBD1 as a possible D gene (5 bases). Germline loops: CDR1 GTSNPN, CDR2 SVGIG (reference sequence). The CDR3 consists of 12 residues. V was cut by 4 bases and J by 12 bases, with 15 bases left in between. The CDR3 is CAWKGAREELFF. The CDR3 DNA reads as TGTGCCTGGAAAGGGGCAAGGGAAGAACTGTTTTTT.

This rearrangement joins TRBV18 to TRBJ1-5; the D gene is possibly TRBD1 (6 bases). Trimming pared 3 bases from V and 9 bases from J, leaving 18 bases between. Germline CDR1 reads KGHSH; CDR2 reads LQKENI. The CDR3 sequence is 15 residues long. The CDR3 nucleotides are TGTGCCAGCTCACCGGTCTGGGGGCCCGAGGGGCCCCAGCATTTT. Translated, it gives CASSPVWGPEGPQHF.

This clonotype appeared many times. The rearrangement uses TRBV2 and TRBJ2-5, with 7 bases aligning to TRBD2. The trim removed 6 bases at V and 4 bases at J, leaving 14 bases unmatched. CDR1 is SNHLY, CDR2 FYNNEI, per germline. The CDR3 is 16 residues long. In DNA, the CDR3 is TGTGCCAGCAGCCTCCCCGTGGCGGGAGTGGGAGAGACCCAGTACTTC. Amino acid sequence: CASSLPVAGVGETQYF.

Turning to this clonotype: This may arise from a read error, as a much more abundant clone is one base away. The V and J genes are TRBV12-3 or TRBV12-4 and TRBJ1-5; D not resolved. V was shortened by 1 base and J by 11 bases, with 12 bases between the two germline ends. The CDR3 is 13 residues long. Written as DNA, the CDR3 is TGTGCCAGCAGTTTAGGCCCCAAGCAGGCCCAGCATTTT. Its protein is CASSLGPKQAQHF.

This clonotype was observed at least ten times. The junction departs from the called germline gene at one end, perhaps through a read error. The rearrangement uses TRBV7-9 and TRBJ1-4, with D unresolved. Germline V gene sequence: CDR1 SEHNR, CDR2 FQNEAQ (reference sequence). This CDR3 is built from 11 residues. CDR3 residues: CASSLDEKLFF. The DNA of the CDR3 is TGTGCCAGCAGTTTAGACGAAAAACTGTTTTTT.

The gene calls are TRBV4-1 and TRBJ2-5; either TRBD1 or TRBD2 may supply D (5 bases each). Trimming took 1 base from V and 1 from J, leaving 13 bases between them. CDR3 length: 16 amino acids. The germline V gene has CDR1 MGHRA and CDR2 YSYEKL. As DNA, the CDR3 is TGCGCCAGCAGCCAAGTATCGGGGCTTCGCCAAGAGACCCAGTACTTC. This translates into CASSQVSGLRQETQYF.

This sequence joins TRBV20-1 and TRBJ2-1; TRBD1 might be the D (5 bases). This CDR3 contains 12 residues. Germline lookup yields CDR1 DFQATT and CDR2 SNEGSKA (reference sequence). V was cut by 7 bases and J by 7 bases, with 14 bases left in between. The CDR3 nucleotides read TGCAGTGTTTGGGGCATGGGAAATGAGCAGTTCTTC. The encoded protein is CSVWGMGNEQFF.

Here the CDR3 DNA reads TGTGCCAGCAGCGCCGGGGGGACCGAAGCCGGGGGCACCATATATTTT. Encoded protein: CASSAGGTEAGGTIYF. The rearrangement joins TRBV9 to TRBJ1-3, with D possibly being TRBD1 (5 bases). Germline assignment: CDR1 SGDLS and CDR2 YYNGEE. V shed 3 bases and J shed 9 bases, with 22 bases lying between them. The length of the CDR3 is 16 residues. The complete variable domain, with remaining parts taken from reference TRBV9 and TRBJ1-3, reads DSGVTQTPKHLITATGQRVTLRCSPRSGDLSVYWYQQSLDQGLQFLIQYYNGEERAKGNILERFSAQQFPDLHSELNLSSLELGDSALYFCASSAGGTEAGGTIYFGEGSWLTVV.

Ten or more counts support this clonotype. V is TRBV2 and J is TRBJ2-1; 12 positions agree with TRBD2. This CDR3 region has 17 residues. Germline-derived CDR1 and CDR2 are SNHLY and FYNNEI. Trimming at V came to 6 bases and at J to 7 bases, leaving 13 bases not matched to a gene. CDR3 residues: CASSAHPRLAGANEQFF. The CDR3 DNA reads TGTGCCAGCAGCGCGCACCCCCGACTAGCGGGGGCTAATGAGCAGTTCTTC.

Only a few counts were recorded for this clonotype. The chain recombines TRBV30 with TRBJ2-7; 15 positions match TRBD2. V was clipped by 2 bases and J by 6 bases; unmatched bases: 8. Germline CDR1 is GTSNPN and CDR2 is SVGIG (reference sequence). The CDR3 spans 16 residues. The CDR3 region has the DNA TGTGCCTGGAGTCCTGGGGGGACTAGCGGGAGGCGCGAGCAGTACTTC. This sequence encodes CAWSPGGTSGRREQYF.

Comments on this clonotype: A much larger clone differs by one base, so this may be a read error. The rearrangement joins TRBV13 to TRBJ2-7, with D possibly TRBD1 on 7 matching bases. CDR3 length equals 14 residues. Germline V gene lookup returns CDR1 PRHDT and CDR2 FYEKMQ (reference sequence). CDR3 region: CASSLQGEEYERYF. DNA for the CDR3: TGTGCCAGCAGCTTACAGGGGGAGGAATACGAGCGGTACTTC.

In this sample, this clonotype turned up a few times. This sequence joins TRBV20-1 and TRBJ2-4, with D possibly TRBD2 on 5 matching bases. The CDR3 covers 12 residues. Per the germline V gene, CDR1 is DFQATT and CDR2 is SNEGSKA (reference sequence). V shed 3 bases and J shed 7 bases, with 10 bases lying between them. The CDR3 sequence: CSARAGENIQYF. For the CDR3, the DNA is TGCAGTGCTAGGGCGGGTGAGAACATTCAGTACTTC.

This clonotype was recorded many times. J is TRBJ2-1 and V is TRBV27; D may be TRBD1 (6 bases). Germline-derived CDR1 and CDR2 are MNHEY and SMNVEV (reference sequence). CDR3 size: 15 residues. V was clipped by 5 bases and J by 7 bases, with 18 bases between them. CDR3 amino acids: CASSPDLRQENEQFF. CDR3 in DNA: TGTGCCAGCAGTCCCGACCTGAGACAGGAAAATGAGCAGTTCTTC.

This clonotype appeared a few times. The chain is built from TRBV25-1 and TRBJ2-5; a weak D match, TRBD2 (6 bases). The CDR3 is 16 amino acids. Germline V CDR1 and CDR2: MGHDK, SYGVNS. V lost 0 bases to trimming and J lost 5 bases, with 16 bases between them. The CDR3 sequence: CASSEYSGTLSETQYF. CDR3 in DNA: TGTGCCAGCAGTGAATACTCCGGGACTTTATCCGAGACCCAGTACTTC.

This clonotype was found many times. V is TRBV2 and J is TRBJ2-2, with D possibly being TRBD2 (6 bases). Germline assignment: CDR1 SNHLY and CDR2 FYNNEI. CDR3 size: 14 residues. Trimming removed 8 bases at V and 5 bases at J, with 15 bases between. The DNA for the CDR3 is TGTGCCAGCGGTTTCTTTAGCGGTACCGGGGAGCTGTTTTTT. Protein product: CASGFFSGTGELFF.

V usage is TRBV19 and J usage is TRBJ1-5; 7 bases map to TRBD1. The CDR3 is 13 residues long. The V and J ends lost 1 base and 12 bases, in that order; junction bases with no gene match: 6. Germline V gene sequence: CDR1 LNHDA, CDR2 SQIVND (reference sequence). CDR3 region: CASSIAAGGNQHF. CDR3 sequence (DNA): TGTGCCAGTAGTATAGCGGCAGGGGGGAACCAGCATTTT.

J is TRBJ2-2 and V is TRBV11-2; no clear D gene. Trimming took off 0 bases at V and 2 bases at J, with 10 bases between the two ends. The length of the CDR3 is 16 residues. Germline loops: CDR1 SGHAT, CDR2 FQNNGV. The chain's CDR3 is CASSLEGQLNTGELFF. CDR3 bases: TGTGCCAGCAGCTTAGAGGGTCAGCTTAACACCGGGGAGCTGTTTTTT.

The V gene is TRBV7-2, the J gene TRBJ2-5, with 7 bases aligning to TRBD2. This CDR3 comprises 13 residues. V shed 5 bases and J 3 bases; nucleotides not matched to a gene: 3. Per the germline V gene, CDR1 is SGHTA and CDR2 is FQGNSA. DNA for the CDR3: TGTGCCAGCAGCCGGGGGGACGAAGAGACCCAGTACTTC. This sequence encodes CASSRGDEETQYF.

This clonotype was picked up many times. In DNA form, the CDR3 reads TGCAGTTATCAAAAAGGGGTCCACGAGCAGTACTTC. It specifies CSYQKGVHEQYF. The chain carries TRBV29-1 and TRBJ2-7; maybe TRBD1 (5 bases). The CDR3 contains 12 residues. Germline assignment: CDR1 SQVTM and CDR2 ANQGSEA.